This T cell receptor beta chain appears in the sequencing data of a study of radiation and T cells in renal cell carcinoma. This clone was found once. Time point denoted: blood 2 weeks post-SBRT. Regarding treatment: 15 Gy SBRT to primary tumor, nephrectomy 4 weeks later. The CDR3 totals 14 residues. Looked up from germline, CDR1 is SNHLY and CDR2 is FYNNEI. V was cut by 6 bases and J by 6 bases, with 14 bases left in between. The data were produced by immunoSEQ multiplex PCR, yet TCRdb's version contains in-frame clones alone and is incomplete. Here the sample spans 100,000 to 150,000 clones, 81% being singletons.

The chain carries TRBV2 and TRBJ1-4, with a tentative D call TRBD1 (5 bases). The input for sequencing was blood, taken from a patient whose treatment included radiotherapy and nephrectomy. The TCR sequence derives from a man between 45 and 60 years old with renal cell carcinoma. The DNA for the CDR3 is TGTGCCAGCAGCGCGGGGCAGGGATATGAAAAACTGTTTTTT. It codes for CASSAGQGYEKLFF. Full variable domain (rest looked up from reference TRBV2 and TRBJ1-4): EPEVTQTPSHQVTQMGQEVILRCVPISNHLYFYWYRQILGQKVEFLVSFYNNEISEKSEIFDDQFSVERPDGSNFTLKIRSTKLEDSAMYFCASSAGQGYEKLFFGSGTQLSVL.